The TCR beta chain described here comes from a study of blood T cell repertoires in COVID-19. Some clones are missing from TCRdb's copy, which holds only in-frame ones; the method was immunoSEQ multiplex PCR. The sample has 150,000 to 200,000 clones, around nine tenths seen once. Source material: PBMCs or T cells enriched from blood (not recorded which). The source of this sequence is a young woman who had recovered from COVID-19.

As DNA, the CDR3 is TGTGCCAGCCAACCGGGGAGCCACTTCTACGAGCAGTACTTC. Translated: CASQPGSHFYEQYF. This sequence joins TRBV27 and TRBJ2-7; D is perhaps TRBD2 (5 bases). Germline V gene sequence: CDR1 MNHEY, CDR2 SMNVEV (reference sequence). V was clipped by 8 bases and J by 3 bases, with 17 bases between them. The CDR3 length is 14 residues.